These 7 T cell receptor beta chains were all obtained from the same sample, sequenced in a study of blood T cell repertoires in COVID-19. Sequencing was performed with immunoSEQ multiplex PCR; in TCRdb, only in-frame clones are kept and a portion is missing. The table records some 45,000 clones, more than 80% of them present only once. Material: peripheral blood. Source of these receptors: a man older than 75 in a cohort sampled during active COVID-19.

This chain uses TRBV5-1 with TRBJ2-2; 8 nucleotides agree with TRBD1. CDR1 and CDR2 (germline): SGHRS, YFSETQ. This CDR3 has 17 amino acids. V lost 4 bases and J lost 1; bases outside the gene matches: 9. The CDR3 coding sequence is TGCGCCAGCAGCCCCGAAACGGGACAGGAGAACACCGGGGAGCTGTTTTTT. Protein: CASSPETGQENTGELFF.

This CDR3 is CSVEGTAMNTEAFF. CDR3 nucleotide sequence: TGCAGCGTTGAGGGGACAGCGATGAACACTGAAGCTTTCTTT. The J gene is TRBJ1-1, the V gene TRBV29-1, with 7 bases fitting TRBD1. Germline CDR1 and CDR2: SQVTM and ANQGSEA. This CDR3 is built from 14 residues. V lost 3 bases and J lost 0; bases outside the gene matches: 4.

This clone has a single count. This chain links TRBV24-1 with TRBJ2-7, with D possibly being TRBD2 (5 bases). The V and J ends lost 3 bases and 3 bases respectively, with 11 bases between them. This CDR3 has 14 residues. From germline, CDR1 is KGHDR and CDR2 SFDVKD. The CDR3 is CATSDRGPLYEQYF. The DNA of the CDR3 is TGTGCCACCAGTGATCGAGGGCCACTCTACGAGCAGTACTTC.

The rearrangement joins TRBV10-3 to TRBJ2-7, with TRBD1 identical over 7 bases. The CDR3 is 14 residues long. Germline CDR1 and CDR2: ENHRY and SYGVKD. J was trimmed by 7 bases and V by 4 bases; bases with no gene match: 10. The CDR3 bases are TGTGCCATCAGTGGGTTACAGGGGAATGGTGAGCAGTACTTC. This encodes CAISGLQGNGEQYF.

This clone was observed a handful of times. The chain couples TRBV5-6 to TRBJ2-7; 7 bases are shared with TRBD2. CDR1 and CDR2 from the germline V gene are SGHDT and YYEEEE. The CDR3 is 15 amino acids. The ends lost 3 bases at V and 4 bases at J; junction bases unmatched: 10. CDR3 DNA: TGTGCCAGCAGCTGGGGGGGATATGTCGGATACGAGCAGTACTTC. Amino acids: CASSWGGYVGYEQYF.

The chain couples TRBV19 to TRBJ2-3, with a weak D call TRBD2 (6 bases). The V gene lost 5 bases and the J gene lost 5 bases, with 14 bases spanning the gap. The CDR3 has 14 amino acids. Looked up from germline, CDR1 is LNHDA and CDR2 is SQIVND (reference sequence). CDR3 in amino acids: CASSVSRGKDTQYF. The CDR3 DNA sequence: TGTGCCAGTAGTGTCTCGCGGGGCAAAGATACGCAGTATTTT.

This clone was recorded only once. The CDR3 region has the DNA TGTGCCAGCAGTTTGGGCTCCCTCTCCTACAATGAGCAGTTCTTC. Translation gives CASSLGSLSYNEQFF. The chain carries TRBV28 and TRBJ2-1, with no clear D. The CDR3 covers 15 residues. Germline V CDR1 and CDR2: MDHEN, SYDVKM. V lost 3 bases, J lost 0 bases, and 9 bases lay in between.